Listed below are T cell receptor beta chains from one sample, sequenced in a study of blood T cell repertoires in COVID-19. Here immunoSEQ multiplex PCR was the method, and the copy in TCRdb shows in-frame clones only, minus some. The sample consists of over 55,000 clones, roughly 85% of them appearing once. What was sequenced was peripheral blood. The origin of the receptors is a man aged 50-59 years with acute or convalescent COVID-19. Both conserved end residues are part of each CDR3. A D gene is named only where the DNA matches it firmly.

V gene	J gene	D gene	CDR3 protein
TRBV5-6	TRBJ1-2	.	CASSRTGQIGYTF
TRBV2	TRBJ2-1	TRBD2	CASSSGPSGGYEQFF
TRBV6-2/TRBV6-3	TRBJ1-3	.	CASSPDTLSGNTIYF
TRBV3-1/TRBV3-2	TRBJ2-5	.	CASSPSTGLPYQETQYF
TRBV6-1	TRBJ2-3	TRBD2	CASSEAGGGLGDTQYF
TRBV11-2	TRBJ1-1	.	CASSPQGTEAFF
TRBV7-8	TRBJ1-5	TRBD1	CASSLETGTGRRNQPQHF
TRBV27	TRBJ2-7	TRBD2	CASSLSFRSGGPHQKTYEQYF
TRBV2	TRBJ1-2	.	CASSESRQSNYGYTF
TRBV4-2	TRBJ2-3	.	CASSQDRDTQYF
TRBV30	TRBJ2-2	TRBD2	CAFSGGALTGELFF
TRBV30	TRBJ1-4	.	CAWRILRPPENEKLFF
TRBV18	TRBJ1-5	.	CASSPRGHQPQHF
TRBV19	TRBJ2-3	.	CASSTTGFRADTQYF
TRBV24-1	TRBJ2-2	.	CATRREGNTGELFF
TRBV27	TRBJ2-5	.	CASSTMTGLETQYF
TRBV18	TRBJ2-5	TRBD1	CASSPRQGTQETQYF
TRBV7-5	TRBJ1-5	.	CVRSSSTGGAVNSNQPQHF